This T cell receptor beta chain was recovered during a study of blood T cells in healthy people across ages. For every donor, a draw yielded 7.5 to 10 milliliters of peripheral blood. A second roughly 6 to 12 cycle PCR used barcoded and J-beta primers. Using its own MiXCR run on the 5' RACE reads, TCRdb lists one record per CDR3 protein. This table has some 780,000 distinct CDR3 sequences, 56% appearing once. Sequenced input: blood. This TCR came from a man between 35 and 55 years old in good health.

The CDR3 loop is CSARDRVAQETQYF. The CDR3 nucleotides are TGCAGTGCTAGAGATCGGGTCGCGCAAGAGACCCAGTACTTC. The V gene is TRBV20-1, the J gene TRBJ2-5; the D is unclear. V lost 0 bases and J 2 bases, leaving 10 bases between the germline ends. The CDR3 length is 14 residues. Germline CDR1 reads DFQATT; CDR2 reads SNEGSKA (reference sequence).